The 22 T cell receptor beta chains below were found in one sample sequenced in a study of T cells in Graves' hyperthyroidism and ophthalmopathy. Authors of the study amplified TCR beta CDR3 regions from RNA transcripts. TCR CDR3 underwent first-round RT-PCR with the HTBI primer set. A single record per CDR3 protein comes from TCRdb applying MiXCR to the multiplex PCR reads. The repertoire holds about 640,000 distinct CDR3 sequences, under 25% seen once, with 30% to 40% in the top ten. The sample comprised blood. Receptors were obtained from a man aged 25 to 45 with Graves' ophthalmopathy.

The J gene is TRBJ2-5, the V gene TRBV28; the D gene is possibly TRBD2 (5 bases). The CDR3 has 12 amino acids. Germline values: CDR1 MDHEN, CDR2 SYDVKM. V gave up 11 bases and J gave up 4 bases, with 14 bases separating them. CDR3 loop: CAAKTEGETQYF. The CDR3, as DNA: TGTGCCGCCAAAACTGAGGGAGAGACCCAGTACTTC.

This clonotype was counted only a few times. This sequence joins TRBV4-2 and TRBJ2-3, with a tentative D call TRBD2 (6 bases). Trimming took 4 bases from V and 3 from J, leaving 20 bases between them. This CDR3 is 17 amino acids long. Per the germline V gene, CDR1 is LGHNA and CDR2 is YNFKEQ. This CDR3 is CASSPKRGSEGTDTQYF. The CDR3 region has the DNA TGTGCCAGCAGCCCCAAACGGGGGAGTGAGGGTACAGATACGCAGTATTTT.

Worth noting for this clonotype: A read error may account for a junction end that differs from germline. The J gene is TRBJ2-7, the V gene TRBV2, with 7 bases that match TRBD1. The CDR3 contains 15 residues. The germline V gene has CDR1 SNHLY and CDR2 FYNNEI. The chain's CDR3 is CASSQVATGLYEQYF. The CDR3 coding sequence is TGCGCCAGCAGCCAAGTCGCGACAGGGCTCTACGAGCAGTACTTC.

The CDR3 region is CASSPLGTASKNIQYF. CDR3 coding DNA: TGTGCCAGCAGTCCACTTGGGACAGCGTCCAAAAACATTCAGTACTTC. This sequence joins TRBV27 and TRBJ2-4; TRBD1 matches at 7 bases. The CDR3 has 16 residues. V was clipped by 5 bases and J by 2 bases; unmatched bases: 9. CDR1 and CDR2 (germline): MNHEY, SMNVEV (reference sequence).

The chain joins TRBV28 to TRBJ2-5; no clear D gene. The ends were cut back, 3 bases at V and 4 bases at J, with 15 bases in the middle. Germline V CDR1 and CDR2: MDHEN, SYDVKM. CDR3 length: 15 residues. The CDR3, as DNA: TGTGCCAGCAGTTTCGAGGACGCCCGAGGAGAGACCCAGTACTTC. Its protein is CASSFEDARGETQYF.

The V gene is TRBV6-2 or TRBV6-3, the J gene TRBJ2-5, with 10 bases lining up with TRBD2. V lost 6 bases and J lost 7; bases outside the gene matches: 11. Per the germline V gene, CDR1 is MNHEY and CDR2 is SVGEGT. CDR3 length: 15 residues. The CDR3 sequence: CASRQREGPLRTQYF. In DNA form, the CDR3 reads TGTGCCAGCAGACAGCGGGAGGGCCCTCTGAGGACCCAGTACTTC.

This clonotype occurred many times. V usage is TRBV7-2 and J usage is TRBJ2-7; D remains unclear. CDR3 length equals 12 residues. V lost 5 bases to trimming and J lost 4 bases, with 9 bases between them. The germline CDR1 and CDR2 sequences are SGHTA and FQGNSA. The CDR3 region has the DNA TGTGCCAGCAGCCCAAGCTTTTACGAGCAGTACTTC. Its protein product is CASSPSFYEQYF.

This chain uses TRBV5-1 with TRBJ2-1, with 7 bases matching TRBD1. Germline loops: CDR1 SGHRS, CDR2 YFSETQ. The CDR3 has 17 residues. Unmatched junction bases numbered 12, after V lost 4 bases and J lost 2 bases. The CDR3 loop is CASSPTGSGGAYNEQFF. DNA of the CDR3: TGCGCCAGCAGCCCGACAGGGAGCGGTGGGGCCTACAATGAGCAGTTCTTC.

The CDR3 region is CASSYSGGLRESSYNEQFF. The CDR3 DNA follows: TGTGCCAGCAGTTATTCGGGGGGTTTGAGGGAGAGCTCCTACAATGAGCAGTTCTTC. This chain uses TRBV6-9 with TRBJ2-1, with TRBD2 as a possible D gene (6 bases). V lost 0 bases, J lost 0 bases, and 18 bases lay in between. The CDR3 length is 19 residues. CDR1 is MNHGY and CDR2 is SVAAGI in the germline V gene.

This chain joins TRBV6-6 and TRBJ2-1, with D hard to call. The V and J ends lost 2 bases and 6 bases respectively, with 14 bases between them. Per germline, CDR1 MNHNY and CDR2 SVGAGI (reference sequence). CDR3 length equals 15 residues. CDR3 sequence: CASSYRDSVSNEQFF. CDR3 DNA: TGTGCCAGCAGTTACAGAGACTCCGTATCCAATGAGCAGTTCTTC.

The V gene is TRBV6-2 or TRBV6-3, the J gene TRBJ2-1; D unclear. CDR1 and CDR2 from the germline V gene are MNHEY and SVGEGT. V was shortened by 7 bases and J by 4 bases, with 8 bases between the two germline ends. The CDR3 has 12 residues. The CDR3 here is CASKGEYNEQFF. In DNA, the CDR3 is TGTGCCAGCAAGGGCGAGTACAATGAGCAGTTCTTC.

This clonotype was counted many times. The chain links TRBV12-3 or TRBV12-4 to TRBJ2-5, with D possibly TRBD2 on 8 matching bases. V dropped 8 bases and J dropped 0 bases, with 16 bases sitting between them. This CDR3 is 15 amino acids long. The DNA for the CDR3 is TGTGCCAGCCGGGAGGGGGCCAGATACCAAGAGACCCAGTACTTC. Translating it yields CASREGARYQETQYF.

The chain has TRBV4-3 and TRBJ2-5; D unresolved. The CDR3 totals 13 residues. Germline CDR1 is LGHNA and CDR2 is YSLEER. V was clipped by 3 bases and J by 1 base, with 6 bases between them. CDR3 coding DNA: TGCGCCAGCAGCCAGGTCATCCAAGAGACCCAGTACTTC. Its protein product is CASSQVIQETQYF.

V and J are TRBV5-5 and TRBJ1-2; 9 bases line up with TRBD1. Trimming took 4 bases from V and 5 from J; bases not matched to a gene: 6. The length of the CDR3 is 14 residues. Germline V gives CDR1 SGHKS, CDR2 YYEKEE (reference sequence). CDR3 bases: TGTGCCAGCAGCGTTCGACAGGGGGTTTATGGCTACACCTTC. Its protein is CASSVRQGVYGYTF.

This clonotype was seen many times. The chain links TRBV28 to TRBJ1-2; a possible D gene is TRBD1 (5 bases). Germline lookup yields CDR1 MDHEN and CDR2 SYDVKM. With 6 bases removed from V and 6 bases from J, the gap between germline ends came to 17 bases. The CDR3 covers 14 residues. CDR3 sequence: CASRTQRAGNGYTF. The CDR3 DNA is TGTGCCAGCAGGACCCAACGGGCAGGGAATGGCTACACCTTC.

V and J are TRBV20-1 and TRBJ1-5; D is unresolved. The V and J ends lost 0 bases and 11 bases respectively, with 20 bases between them. CDR1 and CDR2 (germline): DFQATT, SNEGSKA (reference sequence). The CDR3 consists of 15 residues. This CDR3 reads CSARDSERAGGSQHF. The DNA of the CDR3 is TGCAGTGCTAGAGATTCGGAGAGAGCCGGCGGGTCCCAGCATTTT.

This clonotype was counted only a few times. This sequence joins TRBV29-1 and TRBJ2-7; D is perhaps TRBD2 (6 bases). The CDR3 is 12 amino acids. The V end lost 7 bases, the J end lost 2 bases, and 12 bases lay between the germline ends. Germline CDR1 is SQVTM and CDR2 is ANQGSEA. Here the CDR3 reads CSALDYAYEQYF. In nucleotides, the CDR3 is TGCAGCGCTCTGGACTACGCCTACGAGCAGTACTTC.

The chain couples TRBV10-3 to TRBJ2-3; D possibly matches TRBD1 or TRBD2 (5 bases each). The V gene's germline CDR1 is ENHRY and CDR2 SYGVKD. Trimming stripped 5 bases from V and 6 bases from J, with 9 bases between. This CDR3 is 12 amino acids long. In nucleotides, the CDR3 is TGTGCCATCAGTCCGAGGGGTGATACGCAGTATTTT. Translated: CAISPRGDTQYF.

In DNA form, the CDR3 reads TGTGCCAGCAGCGCGATCGGGGGGACTGAAGCTTTCTTT. Translating gives CASSAIGGTEAFF. This chain links TRBV9 with TRBJ1-1; a weak D match, TRBD1 (5 bases). V lost 3 bases and J 5 bases, leaving 11 bases between the germline ends. The CDR3 extends over 13 amino acids. CDR1 is SGDLS, CDR2 YYNGEE, per germline.

The sample holds many counts of this clonotype. The rearrangement joins TRBV7-9 to TRBJ2-5; D call uncertain. The CDR3 length is 13 residues. V lost 1 base to trimming and J lost 5 bases, with 8 bases between them. Germline V lookup: CDR1 SEHNR, CDR2 FQNEAQ (reference sequence). The CDR3 coding sequence is TGTGCCAGCAGCTTAGGGGGTACGGAGACCCAGTACTTC. Translation: CASSLGGTETQYF.

This clonotype came up many times. The chain links TRBV11-2 to TRBJ2-5; possible D gene TRBD2, 6 bases. Germline loops: CDR1 SGHAT, CDR2 FQNNGV. This CDR3 has 14 amino acids. Between the trimmed V and J ends, which lost 4 bases and 2 bases, there was a span of 11 bases. The CDR3 nucleotides read TGTGCCAGCAGCTCACTAGCTTCTCAAGAGACCCAGTACTTC. Amino acid sequence: CASSSLASQETQYF.

This clonotype was seen only a few times. This chain connects TRBV27 to TRBJ1-5, with D tentatively TRBD1 (6 bases). The CDR3 consists of 15 residues. Deletions cut 8 bases from V and 1 base from J, with 15 bases between. Germline V CDR1 and CDR2: MNHEY, SMNVEV (reference sequence). The CDR3 DNA is TGTGCCAGCCGAGAGGGGGGACTAAGCAATCAGCCCCAGCATTTT. As protein: CASREGGLSNQPQHF.